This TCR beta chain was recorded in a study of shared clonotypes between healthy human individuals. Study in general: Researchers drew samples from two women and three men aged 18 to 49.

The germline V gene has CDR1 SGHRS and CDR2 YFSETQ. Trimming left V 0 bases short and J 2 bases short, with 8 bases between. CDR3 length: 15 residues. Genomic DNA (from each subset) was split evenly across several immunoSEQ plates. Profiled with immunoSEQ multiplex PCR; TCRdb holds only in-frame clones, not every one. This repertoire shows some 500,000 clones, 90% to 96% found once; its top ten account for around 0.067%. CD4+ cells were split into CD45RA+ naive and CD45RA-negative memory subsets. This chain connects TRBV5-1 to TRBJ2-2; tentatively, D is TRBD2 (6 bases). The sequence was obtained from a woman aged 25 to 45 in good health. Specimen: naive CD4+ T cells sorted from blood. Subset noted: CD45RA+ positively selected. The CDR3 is CASSLGGENTGELFF. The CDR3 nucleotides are TGCGCCAGCAGCTTGGGCGGGGAAAACACCGGGGAGCTGTTTTTT.